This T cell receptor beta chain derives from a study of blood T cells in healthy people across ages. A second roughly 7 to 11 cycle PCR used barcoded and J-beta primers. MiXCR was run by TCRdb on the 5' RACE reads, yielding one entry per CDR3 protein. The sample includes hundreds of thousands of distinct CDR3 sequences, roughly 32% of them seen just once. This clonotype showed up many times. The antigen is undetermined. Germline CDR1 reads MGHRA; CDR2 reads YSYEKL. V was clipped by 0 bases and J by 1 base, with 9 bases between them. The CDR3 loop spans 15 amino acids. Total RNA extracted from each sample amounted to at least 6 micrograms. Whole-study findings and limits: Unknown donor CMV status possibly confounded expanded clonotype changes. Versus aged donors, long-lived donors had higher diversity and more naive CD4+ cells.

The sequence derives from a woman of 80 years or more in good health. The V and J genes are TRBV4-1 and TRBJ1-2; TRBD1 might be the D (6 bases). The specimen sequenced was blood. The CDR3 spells CASSQEGALNYGYTF. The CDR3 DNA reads TGCGCCAGCAGCCAAGAGGGGGCGCTTAACTATGGCTACACCTTC.